This T cell receptor beta chain was sequenced for a study of T cell responses to AZD1222 COVID-19 vaccine. Study-wide findings and caveats: Most donors were white British and more were female, and clonal diversity was possibly underestimated.

The assay was immunoSEQ multiplex PCR, and TCRdb's table has in-frame clones only and misses some. The sample consists of 150,000 to 200,000 clones, 92% of them appearing once. This clone has a handful of counts. As yet, its antigen is unknown. The material was peripheral blood, obtained 28 days after the second AZD1222 dose. This clonotype was obtained from an adult who received the AZD1222 COVID-19 vaccine.

CDR3 protein: CASSERWSRRLNTEAFF. The CDR3 DNA reads TGTGCCAGCAGTGAACGTTGGTCACGCCGTTTGAACACTGAAGCTTTCTTT. The V and J genes are TRBV2 and TRBJ1-1; D call uncertain. CDR3 size: 17 residues. The V gene's germline CDR1 is SNHLY and CDR2 FYNNEI. V was trimmed by 2 bases and J by 0 bases, leaving 16 bases between them.